Following are 12 T cell receptor beta chains from one sample sequenced in a study of tumor and adjacent non-tumor tissue in lung cancer (dated by TCRdb to between 2018 and 2020). The library was made by multiplex PCR. This sample was sequenced with an Illumina HiSeq 2500. TCRbeta libraries were constructed through three rounds of nested PCR with primers (Table S4) according to protocols modified from ARM-PCR. Using fastp trimming at Q25 and MiXCR clonotype assembly, TCRdb reanalyzed the public sequencing data and kept in-frame beta chains. Rows matching on CDR3 protein sequence are summarized as one entry with the most common DNA and genes. For this sample there are some 100,000 distinct CDR3 sequences; about 62% appear just once. The ten largest clones capture roughly 19% of the sample. RNA was isolated from bulk, unsorted tissue, and RNA quality was assessed with a NanoDrop ND-1000 and an Agilent 2100. The normal lung samples consisted of distant non-tumor tissue collected more than 3 cm from the tumor edge.

Material: distant non-tumor lung tissue. All receptors come from a man younger than 45 with non-small cell lung cancer.

The CDR3 nucleotides read TGCAGTGCTCCTCCGGGGGCTAGCGGGCACAGCGAGCAGTACTTC. Translation: CSAPPGASGHSEQYF. The gene calls are TRBV20-1 and TRBJ2-7; 8 bases are a match to TRBD2. J was trimmed by 6 bases and V by 5 bases; bases with no gene match: 15. Germline CDR1 DFQATT, CDR2 SNEGSKA (reference sequence). The CDR3 consists of 15 residues.

The count of this clonotype is one. The junction differs from germline at one of its ends, possibly a read error. The chain couples TRBV20-1 to TRBJ2-1; 7 positions agree with TRBD2. The CDR3 loop spans 13 amino acids. Per germline, CDR1 DFQATT and CDR2 SNEGSKA (reference sequence). DNA of the CDR3: TGCAGTGCTATGACTAGCATGCGCAATGGGCAGTTCTTC. Translated, it gives CSAMTSMRNGQFF.

Notes on this clonotype: A single base separates this from a much larger clone, so it may be a read error. The V call is TRBV5-1, the J call TRBJ2-3; perhaps D is TRBD1 or TRBD2 (6 bases each). The CDR3 extends over 15 amino acids. CDR1 and CDR2 (germline): SGHRS, YFSETQ. The CDR3 here is CASSLKGGGTDTPYF. As DNA, the CDR3 is TGCGCCAGCAGCTTGAAGGGGGGCGGCACAGATACGCCGTATTTT.

This clonotype was found once. At one boundary the junction diverges from the germline segment, which might be a read error. The chain joins TRBV20-1 to TRBJ2-5, with 8 bases that match TRBD2. The germline V gene has CDR1 DFQATT and CDR2 SNEGSKA (reference sequence). The CDR3 is made up of 16 amino acids. CDR3 sequence reads: CSAGDAAGVRSGTQYF. The CDR3 DNA sequence: TGCAGTGCTGGAGATGCAGCGGGAGTCCGGTCAGGGACCCAGTACTTC.

Concerning this clonotype itself: A much larger clone sits a single nucleotide away, making a read error possible. This CDR3 is missing its conserved last phenylalanine or tryptophan, likely due to a read error. This chain connects TRBV7-9 to TRBJ2-1; maybe TRBD2 (6 bases). The germline V gene encodes CDR1 SEHNR and CDR2 FQNEAQ (reference sequence). The V gene lost 6 bases and the J gene lost 4 bases, with 10 bases spanning the gap. The CDR3 sequence is 13 residues long. The chain's CDR3 is CASRGRGYNEQFV. The CDR3 nucleotides read TGTGCCAGCAGGGGGCGGGGATACAATGAGCAGTTCGTC.

J is TRBJ2-1 and V is TRBV10-3; D assignment may be TRBD1 or TRBD2 (5 bases each). CDR1 and CDR2 (germline): ENHRY, SYGVKD. The CDR3 covers 17 residues. The V gene lost 3 bases and the J gene lost 9 bases, with 24 bases spanning the gap. The CDR3 region has the DNA TGTGCCATCAGTGATATTTTAGGGACCAGCTCCTACGGTGAGCAGTTCTTC. Amino acids: CAISDILGTSSYGEQFF.

Regarding this clonotype: This CDR3 fails to terminate in the conserved phenylalanine or tryptophan, so it likely reflects a read error. The chain is built from TRBV20-1 and TRBJ2-7; 12 bases line up with TRBD2. With V trimmed by 4 bases and J by 1 base, 5 bases remained unmatched. The CDR3 loop spans 15 amino acids. Germline CDR1 DFQATT, CDR2 SNEGSKA (reference sequence). The CDR3 sequence is CSAIGTSGRSYEQYI. The CDR3 DNA reads as TGCAGTGCTATAGGTACTAGCGGGAGGTCCTACGAGCAGTACATC.

A remark on this clonotype: A read error is possible here, since a much larger clone lies one base away. The chain is built from TRBV12-3 or TRBV12-4 and TRBJ2-7; TRBD1 aligns across 9 bases. There are 14 residues in the CDR3. CDR3 protein: CASRWGTGRGEHYF. Written as DNA, the CDR3 is TGTGCCAGCCGATGGGGGACAGGGAGGGGCGAGCATTACTTC.

In this sample, this clonotype turned up a few times. Being one base from a much bigger clone, this may be a read error. The V call is TRBV12-3 or TRBV12-4, the J call TRBJ2-7, with D unresolved. This CDR3 is built from 12 residues. CDR3: CATSPTRHEQYF. CDR3 DNA sequence: TGTGCCACCAGTCCAACCCGCCACGAGCAGTACTTC.

Points on this clonotype: One junction end does not reproduce the germline sequence, and a read error may be involved. The chain has TRBV11-2 and TRBJ2-2; 13 nucleotides align to TRBD2. This CDR3 has 17 amino acids. Germline loops: CDR1 SGHAT, CDR2 FQNNGV. The CDR3 nucleotides read TGTGCCAGCAGCTTCAGACTAGCGGGAGGTAACACCGGGGAGCTGTTCTTT. Residues: CASSFRLAGGNTGELFF. The full variable domain, with the rest looked up from reference TRBV11-2 and TRBJ2-2, is EAGVAQSPRYKIIEKRQSVAFWCNPISGHATLYWYQQILGQGPKLLIQFQNNGVVDDSQLPKDRFSAERLKGVDSTLKIQPAKLEDSAVYLCASSFRLAGGNTGELFFGEGSRLTVL.

Concerning this clonotype itself: No conserved phenylalanine or tryptophan ends this CDR3, so it is likely a read error. The J gene is TRBJ1-3, the V gene TRBV11-3, with a tentative D call TRBD1 (5 bases). The CDR3 loop spans 15 amino acids. Per germline, CDR1 SGHNT and CDR2 YENEEA. The CDR3 nucleotides read TGTGCCAGCAGCTTAGGTCGGGACTCTGGAAGCACCATATATTCT. Its protein product is CASSLGRDSGSTIYS.

Turning to this clonotype: As the CDR3 is not closed by the conserved phenylalanine or tryptophan, this likely results from a read error. The rearrangement joins TRBV4-3 to TRBJ1-4; possible D gene TRBD1, 6 bases. Germline V gene data show CDR1 as LGHNA and CDR2 as YSLEER. This CDR3 spans 15 amino acids. The CDR3 DNA is TGCGCCAGCAGCCAAGCTGGGACACGGAGTGAAGAACTGTTTTTG. Its protein product is CASSQAGTRSEELFL.